This is a list of T cell receptor beta chains from one sample in a study of shared clonotypes between healthy human individuals. The table came from immunoSEQ multiplex PCR; TCRdb's copy has only in-frame clones and leaves some out. The sample records about 1.9 million clones, just over 90% being singletons. Material for sequencing was naive CD8+ T cells from PBMCs. The receptors here all came from a man between 18 and 29 years old in good health. Some clones in this sample may be carry-over from other donors' samples. CDR3s include the opening cysteine and the closing phenylalanine or tryptophan. The order of the fields is clone size, V gene, J gene, D gene, CDR3 protein. The D gene is left open where the match is weak. Some rows mark clone size as missing; the rest say once, few, many or name a class of expanded clone.

size: -; V: TRBV27; J: TRBJ2-7; D: TRBD2; CDR3: CASSFTLAGFHEQYF
size: -; V: TRBV5-4; J: TRBJ2-2; D: TRBD1; CDR3: CASQYWTHRGNTGELFF
size: -; V: TRBV18; J: TRBJ2-1; D: -; CDR3: CASSPRDKDPNEQFF
size: -; V: TRBV6-9; J: TRBJ1-1; D: -; CDR3: CAPHPRPANTEAFF
size: -; V: TRBV28; J: TRBJ2-1; D: -; CDR3: CASTPGQSSYNEQFF
size: -; V: TRBV27; J: TRBJ2-1; D: -; CDR3: CASSLSVAGYNEQFF
size: -; V: TRBV5-1; J: TRBJ2-3; D: -; CDR3: CASSWIAGTDTQYF
size: -; V: TRBV7-9; J: TRBJ2-3; D: -; CDR3: CASSWTTDTQYF
size: -; V: TRBV27; J: TRBJ2-7; D: TRBD1; CDR3: CASSSTDRAGYEQYF
size: -; V: TRBV7-9; J: TRBJ1-5; D: -; CDR3: CASSQSAGKSQPQHF
size: -; V: TRBV7-2; J: TRBJ2-3; D: -; CDR3: CASSLVSSDTQYF
size: -; V: TRBV6-1; J: TRBJ2-1; D: TRBD1; CDR3: CASNTRTGGEEQFF
size: -; V: TRBV10-3; J: TRBJ2-1; D: TRBD1; CDR3: CAISTDRDNEQFF
size: -; V: TRBV10-2; J: TRBJ2-3; D: -; CDR3: CASSELREGGDTQYF
size: -; V: TRBV6-5; J: TRBJ1-6; D: TRBD1; CDR3: CASSYARTGYNSPLHF
size: -; V: TRBV28; J: TRBJ1-5; D: -; CDR3: CASSLGNGNQPQHF
size: -; V: TRBV29-1; J: TRBJ2-3; D: TRBD2; CDR3: CSVEDFLAEYTDTQYF
size: few; V: TRBV6-5; J: TRBJ2-7; D: -; CDR3: CASSTTTGRHEQYF
size: -; V: TRBV29-1; J: TRBJ2-1; D: TRBD2; CDR3: CSGYPSGLSSYNEQFF
size: -; V: TRBV7-9; J: TRBJ2-4; D: -; CDR3: CASLGGNIQYF
size: once; V: TRBV29-1; J: TRBJ2-2; D: -; CDR3: CSVGWITGELFF
size: -; V: TRBV5-6; J: TRBJ2-1; D: -; CDR3: CASSLSWSHEQFF
size: -; V: TRBV7-9; J: TRBJ1-4; D: TRBD1; CDR3: CASSLIGQVNEKLFF
size: -; V: TRBV7-9; J: TRBJ1-1; D: -; CDR3: CASSLVNTEAFF
size: -; V: TRBV2; J: TRBJ1-5; D: TRBD1; CDR3: CASSSLTGTVYQPQHF
size: -; V: TRBV5-4; J: TRBJ1-2; D: -; CDR3: CASSLSNYGYTF
size: -; V: TRBV7-9; J: TRBJ2-1; D: -; CDR3: CASSSTYGGYNEQFF
size: -; V: TRBV4-3; J: TRBJ2-2; D: -; CDR3: CASSQRRGTGELFF
size: -; V: TRBV7-6; J: TRBJ2-7; D: -; CDR3: CASSLLGGVSSYEQYF
size: -; V: TRBV27; J: TRBJ2-1; D: -; CDR3: CASSPVMREVIRGVINEQFF
size: -; V: TRBV27; J: TRBJ2-7; D: -; CDR3: CASSPGGRGYEQYF
size: -; V: TRBV7-8; J: TRBJ2-3; D: -; CDR3: CASSPEGTYRVRRDTQYF
size: -; V: TRBV29-1; J: -; D: -; CDR3: CSVTGRSNEQYF
size: -; V: TRBV11-2; J: TRBJ1-4; D: -; CDR3: CASSPRERLFF
size: -; V: TRBV20-1; J: TRBJ1-1; D: -; CDR3: CSARLGTEAFF
size: -; V: TRBV7-8; J: TRBJ2-1; D: TRBD1; CDR3: CASSSDRDRDLRANYNEQFF
size: -; V: TRBV29-1; J: TRBJ2-1; D: -; CDR3: CSAHPDNEQFF
size: once; V: TRBV6-5; J: TRBJ1-1; D: -; CDR3: CASSLSAANTEAFF
size: -; V: TRBV10-3; J: TRBJ1-2; D: TRBD1; CDR3: CAISESVTGNNGYTF
size: -; V: TRBV9; J: TRBJ2-1; D: -; CDR3: CASSDTSTYNEQFF
size: -; V: TRBV6-5; J: TRBJ2-7; D: TRBD2; CDR3: CASSYLPGGSYEQYF
size: few; V: TRBV27; J: TRBJ2-1; D: TRBD1; CDR3: CASSLGGQGLVF
size: -; V: TRBV27; J: TRBJ2-1; D: -; CDR3: CASSLSYNEQFF
size: -; V: TRBV6-1; J: TRBJ1-2; D: TRBD1; CDR3: CATRDRNPYGYTF
size: -; V: TRBV9; J: TRBJ2-1; D: TRBD1; CDR3: CASSVANRGNEQFF
size: -; V: TRBV5-6; J: TRBJ2-7; D: -; CDR3: CASSLGPGSSYEQYF
size: -; V: TRBV28; J: TRBJ2-1; D: -; CDR3: CASSPDRNYNEQFF
size: -; V: TRBV7-9; J: TRBJ2-3; D: -; CDR3: CASSLRGTASTDTQYF